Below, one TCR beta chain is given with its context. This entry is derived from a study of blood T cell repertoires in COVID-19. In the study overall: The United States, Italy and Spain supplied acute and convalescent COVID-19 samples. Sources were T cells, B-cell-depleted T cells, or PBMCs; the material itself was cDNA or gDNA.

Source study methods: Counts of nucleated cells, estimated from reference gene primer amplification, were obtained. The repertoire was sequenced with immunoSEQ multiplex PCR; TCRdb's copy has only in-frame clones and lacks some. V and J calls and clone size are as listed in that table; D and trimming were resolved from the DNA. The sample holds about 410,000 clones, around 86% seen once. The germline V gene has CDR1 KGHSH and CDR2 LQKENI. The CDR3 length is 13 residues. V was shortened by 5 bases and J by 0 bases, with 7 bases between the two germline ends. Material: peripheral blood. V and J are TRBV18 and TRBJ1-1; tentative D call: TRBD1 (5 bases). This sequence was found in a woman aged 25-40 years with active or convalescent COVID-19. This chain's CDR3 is CASSSGLNTEAFF. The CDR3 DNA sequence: TGTGCCAGCTCATCAGGGCTGAACACTGAAGCTTTCTTT.